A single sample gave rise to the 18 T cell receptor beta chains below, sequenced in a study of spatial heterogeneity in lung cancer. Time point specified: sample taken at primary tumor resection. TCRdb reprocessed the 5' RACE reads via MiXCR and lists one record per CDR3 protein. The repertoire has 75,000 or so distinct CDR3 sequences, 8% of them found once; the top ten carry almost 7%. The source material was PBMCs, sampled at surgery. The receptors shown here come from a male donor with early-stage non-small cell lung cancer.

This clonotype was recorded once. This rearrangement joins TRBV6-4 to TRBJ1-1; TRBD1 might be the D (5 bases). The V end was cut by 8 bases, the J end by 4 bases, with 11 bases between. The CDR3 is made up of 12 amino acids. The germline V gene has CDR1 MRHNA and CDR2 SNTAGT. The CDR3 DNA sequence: TGTGCCAGCCAAGGGACGGGCACTGAAGCTTTCTTT. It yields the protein CASQGTGTEAFF.

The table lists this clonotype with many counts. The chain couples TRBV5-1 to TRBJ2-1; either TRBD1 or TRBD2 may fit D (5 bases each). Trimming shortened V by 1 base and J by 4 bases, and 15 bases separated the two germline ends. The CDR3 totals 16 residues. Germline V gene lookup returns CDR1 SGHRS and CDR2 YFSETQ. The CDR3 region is CASSLFGTDNYNEQFF. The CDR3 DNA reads TGCGCCAGCAGCTTGTTCGGGACCGATAATTACAATGAGCAGTTCTTC.

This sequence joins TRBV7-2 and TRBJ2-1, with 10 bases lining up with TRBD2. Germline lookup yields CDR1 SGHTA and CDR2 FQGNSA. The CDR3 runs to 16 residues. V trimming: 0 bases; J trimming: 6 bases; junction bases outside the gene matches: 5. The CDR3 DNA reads TGTGCCAGCAGCTTAGCCGGGACTAGCGCTTCCAATGAGCAGTTCTTC. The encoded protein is CASSLAGTSASNEQFF.

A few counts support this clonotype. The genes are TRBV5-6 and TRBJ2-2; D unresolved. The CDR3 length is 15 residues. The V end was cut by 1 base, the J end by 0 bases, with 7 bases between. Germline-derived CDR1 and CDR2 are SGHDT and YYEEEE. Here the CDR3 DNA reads TGTGCCAGCAGCTTGACCATACCGAACACCGGGGAGCTGTTTTTT. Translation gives CASSLTIPNTGELFF.

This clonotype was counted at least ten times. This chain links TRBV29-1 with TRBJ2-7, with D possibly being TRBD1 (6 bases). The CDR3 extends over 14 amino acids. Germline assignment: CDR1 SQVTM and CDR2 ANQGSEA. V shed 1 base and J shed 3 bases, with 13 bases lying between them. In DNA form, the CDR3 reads TGCAGCGTTGAAGGAATGGGGACAAACTACGAGCAGTACTTC. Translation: CSVEGMGTNYEQYF.

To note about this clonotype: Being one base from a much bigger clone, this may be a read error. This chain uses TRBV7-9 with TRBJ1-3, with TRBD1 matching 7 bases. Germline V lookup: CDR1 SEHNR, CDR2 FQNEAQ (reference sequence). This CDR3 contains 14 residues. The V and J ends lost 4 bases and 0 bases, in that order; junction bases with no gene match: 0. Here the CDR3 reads CASSSGGSGNTIYF. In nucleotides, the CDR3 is TGTGCCAGCAGCTCAGGGGGCTCTGGAAACACCATATATTTT.

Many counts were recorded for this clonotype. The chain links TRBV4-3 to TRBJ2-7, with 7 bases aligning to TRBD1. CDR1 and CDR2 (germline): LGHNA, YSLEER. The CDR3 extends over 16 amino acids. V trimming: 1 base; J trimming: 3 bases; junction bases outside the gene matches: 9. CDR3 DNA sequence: TGCGCCAGCAGCCAAGGTTGGGGACAGCCCAACTACGAGCAGTACTTC. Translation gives CASSQGWGQPNYEQYF.

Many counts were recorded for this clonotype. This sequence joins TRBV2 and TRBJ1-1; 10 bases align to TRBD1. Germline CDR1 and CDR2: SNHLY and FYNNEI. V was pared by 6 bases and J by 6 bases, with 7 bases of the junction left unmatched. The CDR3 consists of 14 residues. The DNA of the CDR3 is TGTGCCAGCAGCCCCGGGACAGGGGACGCTGAAGCTTTCTTT. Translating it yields CASSPGTGDAEAFF.

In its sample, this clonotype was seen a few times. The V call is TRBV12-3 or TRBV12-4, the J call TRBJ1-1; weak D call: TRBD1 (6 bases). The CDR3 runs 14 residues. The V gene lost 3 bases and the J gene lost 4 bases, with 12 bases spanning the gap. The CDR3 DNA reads TGTGCCAGCAGTTTCGGGGGCCCCAGCACTGAAGCTTTCTTT. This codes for CASSFGGPSTEAFF.

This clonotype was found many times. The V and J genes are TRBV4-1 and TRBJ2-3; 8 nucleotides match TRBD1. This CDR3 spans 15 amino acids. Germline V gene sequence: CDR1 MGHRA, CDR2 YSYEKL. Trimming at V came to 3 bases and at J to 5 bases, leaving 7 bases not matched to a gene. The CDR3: CASSHPGTGRDTQYF. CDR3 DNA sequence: TGCGCCAGCAGCCATCCTGGGACAGGTCGAGATACGCAGTATTTT.

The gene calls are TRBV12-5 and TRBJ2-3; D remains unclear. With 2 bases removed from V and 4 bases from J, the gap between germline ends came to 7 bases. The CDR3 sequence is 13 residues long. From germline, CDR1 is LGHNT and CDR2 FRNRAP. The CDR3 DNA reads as TGTGCTAGTGGTTTGCCCGTATCAGATACGCAGTATTTT. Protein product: CASGLPVSDTQYF.

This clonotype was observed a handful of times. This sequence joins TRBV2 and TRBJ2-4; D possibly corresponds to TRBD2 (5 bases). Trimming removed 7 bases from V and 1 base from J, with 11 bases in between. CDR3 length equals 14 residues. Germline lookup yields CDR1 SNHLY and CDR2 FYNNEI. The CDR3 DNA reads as TGTGCCAGCACTAGCTGGGCGGCCAAAAACATTCAGTACTTC. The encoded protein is CASTSWAAKNIQYF.

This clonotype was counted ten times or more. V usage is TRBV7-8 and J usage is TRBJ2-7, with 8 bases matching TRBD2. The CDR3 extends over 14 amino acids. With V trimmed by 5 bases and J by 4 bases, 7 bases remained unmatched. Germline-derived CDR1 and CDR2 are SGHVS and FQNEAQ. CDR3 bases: TGTGCCAGCAGCCCCAGCGGGAGCGGGTACGAGCAGTACTTC. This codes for CASSPSGSGYEQYF.

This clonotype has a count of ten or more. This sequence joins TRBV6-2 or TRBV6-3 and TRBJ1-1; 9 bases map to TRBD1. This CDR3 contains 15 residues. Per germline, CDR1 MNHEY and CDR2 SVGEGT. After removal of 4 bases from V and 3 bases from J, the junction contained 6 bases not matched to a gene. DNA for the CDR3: TGTGCCAGCAGTTGGGGGGACAGGGAGTACACTGAAGCTTTCTTT. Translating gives CASSWGDREYTEAFF.

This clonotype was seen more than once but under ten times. The CDR3 coding sequence is TGTGCCATCAGGACGGGGGAAGGAAACACCATATATTTT. Translated, it gives CAIRTGEGNTIYF. The gene calls are TRBV10-3 and TRBJ1-3; D is possibly TRBD1 (5 bases). Per germline, CDR1 ENHRY and CDR2 SYGVKD. Deletions cut 6 bases from V and 4 bases from J, with 10 bases between. The CDR3 consists of 13 residues.

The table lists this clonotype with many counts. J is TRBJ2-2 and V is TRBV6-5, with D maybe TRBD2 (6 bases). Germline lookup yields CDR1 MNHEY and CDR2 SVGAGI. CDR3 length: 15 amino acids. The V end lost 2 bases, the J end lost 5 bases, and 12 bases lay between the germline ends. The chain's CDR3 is CASSYNPRGTGELFF. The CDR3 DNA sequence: TGTGCCAGCAGTTACAATCCCCGGGGGACCGGGGAGCTGTTTTTT.

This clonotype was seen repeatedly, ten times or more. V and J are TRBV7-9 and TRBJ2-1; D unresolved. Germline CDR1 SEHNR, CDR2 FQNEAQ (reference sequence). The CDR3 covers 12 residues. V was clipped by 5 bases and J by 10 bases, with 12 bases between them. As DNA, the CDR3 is TGTGCCAGCAGCCAATCCCTGACGGAGCAGTTCTTC. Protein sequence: CASSQSLTEQFF.

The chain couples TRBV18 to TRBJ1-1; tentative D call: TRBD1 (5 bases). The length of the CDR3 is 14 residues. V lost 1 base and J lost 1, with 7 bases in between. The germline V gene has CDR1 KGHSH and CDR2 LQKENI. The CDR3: CASSPQGRNTEAFF. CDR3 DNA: TGTGCCAGCTCACCACAGGGGAGGAACACTGAAGCTTTCTTT.